These 4 T cell receptor beta chains were all obtained from the same sample, sequenced in a study of blood T cell repertoires in COVID-19. Using immunoSEQ multiplex PCR, the repertoire was profiled, and TCRdb retains in-frame clones only, with some absent. The sample comprises under 300,000 clones, around nine tenths of which are singletons, and 1.9% rests with the top ten. The source material was PBMCs or T cells enriched from blood (not recorded which). The receptors stem from a woman aged 60-70 years who had recovered from COVID-19.

The chain couples TRBV27 to TRBJ2-2, with 13 bases matching TRBD2. The CDR3 covers 15 residues. Trimming at V came to 7 bases and at J to 6 bases, leaving 5 bases not matched to a gene. The germline CDR1 and CDR2 sequences are MNHEY and SMNVEV (reference sequence). CDR3 sequence (DNA): TGTGCCAGCACTCCCGGGACTAGCGGGGCCGGGGAGCTGTTTTTT. It codes for CASTPGTSGAGELFF.

V usage is TRBV27 and J usage is TRBJ2-1; TRBD1 matches at 8 bases. This CDR3 has 15 residues. The germline V gene has CDR1 MNHEY and CDR2 SMNVEV (reference sequence). Trimming at V came to 3 bases and at J to 4 bases, leaving 5 bases not matched to a gene. CDR3 sequence: CASSLYGTGYNEQFF. The CDR3 DNA sequence: TGTGCCAGCAGTTTGTACGGGACAGGTTACAATGAGCAGTTCTTC.

The chain joins TRBV27 to TRBJ1-5, with D perhaps TRBD1 (6 bases). Trimming took 3 bases from V and 2 from J, leaving 8 bases between them. In germline, CDR1 is MNHEY, CDR2 SMNVEV (reference sequence). The CDR3 runs to 14 residues. CDR3 sequence: CASSFRGGNQPQHF. CDR3 DNA sequence: TGTGCCAGCAGTTTCAGGGGTGGCAATCAGCCCCAGCATTTT.

The gene calls are TRBV21-1 and TRBJ1-6; the D call of TRBD1 is as the table states it, not checked on the DNA. TRBV21-1 is designated a pseudogene. The CDR3 has 16 amino acids. CDR3 amino acids: CASSKGPGKVNSPLHF. The CDR3 region has the DNA TGTGCCAGCAGCAAAGGCCCAGGGAAGGTGAATTCACCCCTCCACTTT.